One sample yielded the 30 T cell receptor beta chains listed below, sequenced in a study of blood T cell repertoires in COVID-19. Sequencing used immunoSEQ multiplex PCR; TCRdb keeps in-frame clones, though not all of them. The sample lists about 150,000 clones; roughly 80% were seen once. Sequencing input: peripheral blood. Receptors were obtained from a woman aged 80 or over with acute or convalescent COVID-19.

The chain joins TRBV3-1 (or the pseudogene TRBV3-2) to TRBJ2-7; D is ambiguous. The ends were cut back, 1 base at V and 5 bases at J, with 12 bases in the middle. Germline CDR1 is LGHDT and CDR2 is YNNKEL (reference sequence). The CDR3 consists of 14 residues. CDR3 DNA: TGTGCCAGCAGCCAAGGTCTAGTAGGAAACGAGCAGTACTTC. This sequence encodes CASSQGLVGNEQYF.

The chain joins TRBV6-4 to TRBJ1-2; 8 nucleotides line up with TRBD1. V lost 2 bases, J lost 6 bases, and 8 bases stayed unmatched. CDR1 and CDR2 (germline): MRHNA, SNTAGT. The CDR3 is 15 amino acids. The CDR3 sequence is CASSDTGQGLNGYTF. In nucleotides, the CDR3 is TGTGCCAGCAGTGACACTGGACAGGGACTGAATGGCTACACCTTC.

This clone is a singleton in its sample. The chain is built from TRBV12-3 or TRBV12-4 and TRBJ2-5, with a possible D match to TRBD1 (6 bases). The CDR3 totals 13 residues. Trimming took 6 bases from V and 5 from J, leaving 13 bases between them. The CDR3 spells CASSRTVLETQYF. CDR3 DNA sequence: TGTGCCAGCAGCAGGACAGTTCTCGAGACCCAGTACTTC.

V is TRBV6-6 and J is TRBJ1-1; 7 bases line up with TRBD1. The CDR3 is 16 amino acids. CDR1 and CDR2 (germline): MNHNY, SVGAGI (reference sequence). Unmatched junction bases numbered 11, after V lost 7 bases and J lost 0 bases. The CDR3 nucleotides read TGTGCCAGCAAGAGTCGCCCAGACAGGGTGAACACTGAAGCTTTCTTT. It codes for CASKSRPDRVNTEAFF.

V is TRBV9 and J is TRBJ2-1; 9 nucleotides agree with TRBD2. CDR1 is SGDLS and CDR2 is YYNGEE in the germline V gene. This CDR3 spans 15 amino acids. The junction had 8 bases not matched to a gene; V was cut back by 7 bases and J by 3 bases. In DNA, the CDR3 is TGTGCCAGCTCCTCTACTAGCGGGTACTACAATGAGCAGTTCTTC. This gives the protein CASSSTSGYYNEQFF.

CDR3 in DNA: TGTGCCAGCAGTTCCCCGACAGGGGATCGTGAAAAACTGTTTTTT. Translating gives CASSSPTGDREKLFF. The gene calls are TRBV28 and TRBJ1-4, with 8 bases fitting TRBD1. Germline V gene sequence: CDR1 MDHEN, CDR2 SYDVKM. The ends lost 4 bases at V and 7 bases at J; junction bases unmatched: 8. CDR3 length equals 15 residues.

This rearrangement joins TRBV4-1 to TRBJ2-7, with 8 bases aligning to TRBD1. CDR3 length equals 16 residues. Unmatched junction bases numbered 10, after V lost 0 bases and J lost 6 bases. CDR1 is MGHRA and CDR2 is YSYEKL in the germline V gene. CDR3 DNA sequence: TGCGCCAGCAGCCAAGAATCCTTCGGGACAGGTCTCGAGCAGTACTTC. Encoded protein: CASSQESFGTGLEQYF.

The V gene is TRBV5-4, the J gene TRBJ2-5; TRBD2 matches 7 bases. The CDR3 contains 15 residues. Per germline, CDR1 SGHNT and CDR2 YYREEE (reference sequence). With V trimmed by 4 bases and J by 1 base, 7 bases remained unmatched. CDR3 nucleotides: TGTGCCAGCAGCCGGGACTATTCCGTCCAAGAGACCCAGTACTTC. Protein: CASSRDYSVQETQYF. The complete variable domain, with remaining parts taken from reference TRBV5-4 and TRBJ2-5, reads ETGVTQSPTHLIKTRGQQVTLRCSSQSGHNTVSWYQQALGQGPQFIFQYYREEENGRGNFPPRFSGLQFPNYSSELNVNALELDDSALYLCASSRDYSVQETQYFGPGTRLLVL.

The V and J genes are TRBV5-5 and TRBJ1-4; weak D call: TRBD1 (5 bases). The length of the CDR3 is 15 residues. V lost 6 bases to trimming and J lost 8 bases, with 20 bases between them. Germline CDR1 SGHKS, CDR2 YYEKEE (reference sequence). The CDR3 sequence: CASTGGGTLREKLFF. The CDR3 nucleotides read TGTGCCAGCACGGGCGGCGGGACCCTCAGGGAAAAACTGTTTTTT.

CDR3 residues: CASRDLQGGPTDTQYF. The DNA for the CDR3 is TGTGCCAGCAGAGATCTACAGGGGGGACCCACAGATACGCAGTATTTT. The V gene is TRBV25-1, the J gene TRBJ2-3; 8 positions agree with TRBD1. The junction had 10 bases not matched to a gene; V was cut back by 6 bases and J by 2 bases. Germline CDR1 MGHDK, CDR2 SYGVNS. The length of the CDR3 is 16 residues.

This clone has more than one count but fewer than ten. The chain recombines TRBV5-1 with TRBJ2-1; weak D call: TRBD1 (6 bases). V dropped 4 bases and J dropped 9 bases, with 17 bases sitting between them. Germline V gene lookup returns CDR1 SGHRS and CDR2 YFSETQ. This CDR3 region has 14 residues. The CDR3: CASSPPGQSGEQFF. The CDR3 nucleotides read TGCGCCAGCAGCCCCCCCGGACAGAGTGGTGAGCAGTTCTTC.

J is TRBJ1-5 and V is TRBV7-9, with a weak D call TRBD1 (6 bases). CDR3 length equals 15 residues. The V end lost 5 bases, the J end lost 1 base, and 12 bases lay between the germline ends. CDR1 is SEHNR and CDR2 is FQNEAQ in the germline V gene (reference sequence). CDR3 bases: TGTGCCAGCAGCCCCTCCGGACAGAGCAATCAGCCCCAGCATTTT. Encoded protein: CASSPSGQSNQPQHF.

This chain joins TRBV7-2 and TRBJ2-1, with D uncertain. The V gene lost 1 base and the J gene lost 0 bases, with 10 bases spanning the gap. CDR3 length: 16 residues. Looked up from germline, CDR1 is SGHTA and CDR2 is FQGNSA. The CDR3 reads CASSLVSAGSYNEQFF. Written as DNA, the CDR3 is TGTGCCAGCAGCTTAGTGTCGGCAGGCTCCTACAATGAGCAGTTCTTC.

The CDR3 region is CASSLGDQPQHF. The CDR3 DNA follows: TGTGCCAGCAGCTTGGGCGATCAGCCCCAGCATTTT. The V call is TRBV5-6, the J call TRBJ1-5; D uncertain. CDR3 length: 12 amino acids. Germline-derived CDR1 and CDR2 are SGHDT and YYEEEE. V lost 0 bases to trimming and J lost 5 bases, with 3 bases between them. The entire variable domain, with the rest obtained from reference TRBV5-6 and TRBJ1-5, is as follows: DAGVTQSPTHLIKTRGQQVTLRCSPKSGHDTVSWYQQALGQGPQFIFQYYEEEERQRGNFPDRFSGHQFPNYSSELNVNALLLGDSALYLCASSLGDQPQHFGDGTRLSIL.

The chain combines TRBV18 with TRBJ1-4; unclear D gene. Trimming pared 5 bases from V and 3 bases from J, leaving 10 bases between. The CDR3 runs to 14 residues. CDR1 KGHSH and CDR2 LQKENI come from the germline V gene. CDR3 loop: CASSVSLANEKLFF. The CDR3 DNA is TGTGCCAGCTCAGTGAGTCTGGCTAATGAAAAACTGTTTTTT.

CDR3 protein: CAWRDNRDEAFF. CDR3 sequence (DNA): TGTGCCTGGAGGGACAACAGGGATGAAGCTTTCTTT. The chain joins TRBV30 to TRBJ1-1; possible D gene TRBD1, 6 bases. Germline V gene data show CDR1 as GTSNPN and CDR2 as SVGIG (reference sequence). The CDR3 sequence is 12 residues long. V gave up 3 bases and J gave up 7 bases, with 12 bases separating them. Using reference TRBV30 and TRBJ1-1 for the parts outside the CDR3, the full variable domain is SQTIHQWPATLVQPVGSPLSLECTVEGTSNPNLYWYRQAAGRGLQLLFYSVGIGQISSEVPQNLSASRPQDRQFILSSKKLLLSDSGFYLCAWRDNRDEAFFGQGTRLTVV.

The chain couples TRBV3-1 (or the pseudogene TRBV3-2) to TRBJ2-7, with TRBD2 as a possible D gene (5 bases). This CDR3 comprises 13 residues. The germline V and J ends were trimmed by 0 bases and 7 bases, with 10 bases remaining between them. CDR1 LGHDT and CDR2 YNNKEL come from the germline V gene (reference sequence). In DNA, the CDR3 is TGTGCCAGCAGCCAAGAATGGAGGTCGGAGCAGTACTTC. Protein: CASSQEWRSEQYF.

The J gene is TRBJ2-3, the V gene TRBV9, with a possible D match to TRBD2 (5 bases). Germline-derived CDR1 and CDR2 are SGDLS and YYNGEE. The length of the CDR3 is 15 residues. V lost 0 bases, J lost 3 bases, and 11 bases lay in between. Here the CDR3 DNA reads TGTGCCAGCAGCGTAGTAGAGGGAAGGACAGATACGCAGTATTTT. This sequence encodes CASSVVEGRTDTQYF.

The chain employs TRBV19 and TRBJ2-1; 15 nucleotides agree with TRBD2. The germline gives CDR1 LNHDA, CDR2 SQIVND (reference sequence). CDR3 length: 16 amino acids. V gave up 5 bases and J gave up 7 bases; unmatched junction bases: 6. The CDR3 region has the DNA TGTGCCAGTAGTTCCCGGACTAGCGGGAGGGTGAATGAGCAGTTCTTC. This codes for CASSSRTSGRVNEQFF.

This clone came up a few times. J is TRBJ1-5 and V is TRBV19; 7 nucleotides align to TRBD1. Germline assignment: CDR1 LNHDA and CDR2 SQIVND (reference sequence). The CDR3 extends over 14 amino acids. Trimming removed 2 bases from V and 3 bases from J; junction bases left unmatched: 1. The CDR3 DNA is TGTGCCAGTAGTATAACAGGGGACAATCAGCCCCAGCATTTT. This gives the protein CASSITGDNQPQHF.

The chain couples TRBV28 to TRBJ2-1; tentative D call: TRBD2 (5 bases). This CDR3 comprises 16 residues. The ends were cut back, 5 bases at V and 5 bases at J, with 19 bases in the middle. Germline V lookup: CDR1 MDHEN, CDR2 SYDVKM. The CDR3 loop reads CASSTQSASPDNEQFF. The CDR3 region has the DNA TGTGCCAGCAGTACCCAATCGGCTAGCCCCGACAATGAGCAGTTCTTC.

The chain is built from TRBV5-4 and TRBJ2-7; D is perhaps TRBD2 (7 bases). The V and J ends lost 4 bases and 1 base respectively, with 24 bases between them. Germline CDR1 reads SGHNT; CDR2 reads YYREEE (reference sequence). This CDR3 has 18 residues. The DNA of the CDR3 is TGTGCCAGCAGCCCGAATCCTCCTAACGGGGGGCTTTCCTACGAGCAGTACTTC. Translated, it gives CASSPNPPNGGLSYEQYF.

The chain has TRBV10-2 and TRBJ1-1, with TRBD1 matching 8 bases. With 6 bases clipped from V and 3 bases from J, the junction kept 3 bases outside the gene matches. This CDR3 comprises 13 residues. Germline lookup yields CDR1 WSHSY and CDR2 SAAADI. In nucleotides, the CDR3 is TGCGCCAGCAGGACACAGGGGGACACTGAAGCTTTCTTT. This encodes CASRTQGDTEAFF.

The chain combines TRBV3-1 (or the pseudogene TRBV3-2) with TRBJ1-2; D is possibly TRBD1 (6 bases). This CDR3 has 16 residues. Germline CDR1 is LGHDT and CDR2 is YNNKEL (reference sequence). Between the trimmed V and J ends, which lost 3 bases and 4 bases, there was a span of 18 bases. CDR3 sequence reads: CASSHRGAGRVYGYTF. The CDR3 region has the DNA TGTGCCAGCAGCCACCGGGGGGCCGGAAGGGTCTATGGCTACACCTTC.

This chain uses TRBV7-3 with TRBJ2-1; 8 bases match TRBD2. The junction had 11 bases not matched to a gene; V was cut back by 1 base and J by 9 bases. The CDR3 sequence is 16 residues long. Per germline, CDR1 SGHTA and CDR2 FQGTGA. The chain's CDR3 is CASSLMEGLGSGEQFF. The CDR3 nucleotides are TGTGCCAGCAGCTTAATGGAGGGACTAGGATCAGGTGAGCAGTTCTTC.

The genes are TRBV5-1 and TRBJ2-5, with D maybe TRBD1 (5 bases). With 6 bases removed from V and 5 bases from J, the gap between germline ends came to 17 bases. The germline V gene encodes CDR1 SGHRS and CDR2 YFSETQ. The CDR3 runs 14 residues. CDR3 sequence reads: CASTPEPGRETQYF. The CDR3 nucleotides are TGCGCCAGCACCCCGGAGCCAGGGCGGGAGACCCAGTACTTC.

For the CDR3, the DNA is TGTGCCAGCAGCCAAGTCGGGTCTGGGGCCAACGTCCTGACTTTC. Translation: CASSQVGSGANVLTF. The chain links TRBV14 to TRBJ2-6; no reliable D call. Germline assignment: CDR1 SGHDN and CDR2 FVKESK. CDR3 length equals 15 residues. The germline V and J ends were trimmed by 1 base and 1 base, with 5 bases remaining between them.

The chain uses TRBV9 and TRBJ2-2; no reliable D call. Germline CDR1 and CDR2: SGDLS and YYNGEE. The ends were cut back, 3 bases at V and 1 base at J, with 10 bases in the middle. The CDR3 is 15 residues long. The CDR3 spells CASSATGQNTGELFF. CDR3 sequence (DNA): TGTGCCAGCAGCGCAACTGGGCAGAACACCGGGGAGCTGTTTTTT. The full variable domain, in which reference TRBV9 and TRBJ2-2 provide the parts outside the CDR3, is DSGVTQTPKHLITATGQRVTLRCSPRSGDLSVYWYQQSLDQGLQFLIQYYNGEERAKGNILERFSAQQFPDLHSELNLSSLELGDSALYFCASSATGQNTGELFFGEGSRLTVL.

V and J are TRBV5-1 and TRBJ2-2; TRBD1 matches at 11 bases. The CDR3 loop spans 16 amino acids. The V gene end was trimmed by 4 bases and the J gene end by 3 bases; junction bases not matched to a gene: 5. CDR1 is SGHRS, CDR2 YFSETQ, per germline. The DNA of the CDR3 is TGCGCCAGCAGCACGGACAGGGGGCGGGACACCGGGGAGCTGTTTTTT. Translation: CASSTDRGRDTGELFF.

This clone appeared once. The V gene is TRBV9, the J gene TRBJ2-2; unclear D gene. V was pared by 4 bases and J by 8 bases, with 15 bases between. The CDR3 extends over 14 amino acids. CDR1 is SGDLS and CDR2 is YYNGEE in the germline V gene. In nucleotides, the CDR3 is TGTGCCAGCAGCCCCGAGGTCGGTGCTGGGGAGCTGTTTTTT. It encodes CASSPEVGAGELFF.